The 32 T cell receptor beta chains presented below share a single source sample, sequenced in a study of human T cells and chemical hapten exposure. Time point specified: patch test 2, 6 weeks after DPC sensitization. Treatment here: therapeutic diphenylcyclopropenone sensitization with weekly scalp DPC. One entry per CDR3 protein results from TCRdb running MiXCR on the RACE reads. The table shows just over 350,000 distinct CDR3 sequences, with nearly 6.5% occurring only once. This material consisted of whole blood, taken in connection with sensitization to the hapten diphenylcyclopropenone (DPC). These receptors originate from a woman aged 18-29 years with alopecia areata. Some clones in this sample may be carry-over from other donors' samples.

The chain couples TRBV27 to TRBJ1-2, with 7 bases that match TRBD1. Germline V gene sequence: CDR1 MNHEY, CDR2 SMNVEV (reference sequence). The CDR3 is made up of 16 amino acids. Trimming at V came to 3 bases and at J to 0 bases, leaving 7 bases not matched to a gene. The chain's CDR3 is CASSFTGAPTNYGYTF. Written as DNA, the CDR3 is TGTGCCAGCAGTTTCACAGGGGCGCCCACTAACTATGGCTACACCTTC.

This clonotype has at least ten counts. The chain carries TRBV20-1 and TRBJ1-1, with 9 bases lining up with TRBD1. CDR1 is DFQATT, CDR2 SNEGSKA, per germline (reference sequence). The CDR3 extends over 14 amino acids. V was pared by 0 bases and J by 4 bases, with 3 bases of the junction left unmatched. This CDR3 is CSAREGQGTTEAFF. The CDR3 region has the DNA TGCAGTGCTAGAGAGGGACAGGGAACCACTGAAGCTTTCTTT.

This clonotype was seen many times. V usage is TRBV21-1 and J usage is TRBJ1-3; the table's D call of TRBD1 was not tested on the DNA. TRBV21-1 has pseudogene status. The CDR3 contains 12 residues. The CDR3 DNA sequence: TGTGCCCCCTGTACGGGAGGAAACACCATATATTTT. It is translated as CAPCTGGNTIYF.

The chain is built from TRBV9 and TRBJ1-1; D ambiguous. The CDR3 is 13 amino acids. The germline V gene has CDR1 SGDLS and CDR2 YYNGEE. Trimming took 4 bases from V and 3 from J, leaving 10 bases between them. The CDR3 DNA sequence: TGTGCCAGCAGCCCCCAAGATGACACTGAAGCTTTCTTT. Amino acid sequence: CASSPQDDTEAFF.

This clonotype was found a few times. The chain joins TRBV18 to TRBJ2-3; 14 bases map to TRBD2. Per the germline V gene, CDR1 is KGHSH and CDR2 is LQKENI. V lost 0 bases and J lost 5; bases outside the gene matches: 7. This CDR3 has 18 residues. CDR3 sequence (DNA): TGTGCCAGCTCACCACCCGGGACTAGCGGGGGCCGGGGAGATACGCAGTATTTT. Translated, it gives CASSPPGTSGGRGDTQYF.

The chain has TRBV28 and TRBJ2-3; 10 positions match TRBD2. Germline V CDR1 and CDR2: MDHEN, SYDVKM. After removal of 3 bases from V and 2 bases from J, the junction contained 5 bases not matched to a gene. The CDR3 runs 16 residues. CDR3 nucleotides: TGTGCCAGCAGTTTGCACACTAGCGGGGTCACAGATACGCAGTATTTT. Its translation is CASSLHTSGVTDTQYF.

V gene TRBV7-9 combines with J gene TRBJ1-2; D is possibly TRBD1 (5 bases). From germline, CDR1 is SEHNR and CDR2 FQNEAQ (reference sequence). CDR3 size: 16 residues. The V end lost 5 bases, the J end lost 7 bases, and 23 bases lay between the germline ends. The CDR3 spells CASSPWGGPGDSGYTF. In nucleotides, the CDR3 is TGTGCCAGCAGCCCCTGGGGGGGACCGGGGGATTCTGGCTACACCTTC.

This clonotype was seen many times. The chain couples TRBV3-1 to TRBJ1-3; unclear D gene. The CDR3 is made up of 14 amino acids. With 1 base removed from V and 0 bases from J, the gap between germline ends came to 4 bases. Germline V gene data show CDR1 as LGHDT and CDR2 as YNNKEL (reference sequence). DNA for the CDR3: TGTGCCAGCAGCCAAGGTCTCTCTGGAAACACCATATATTTT. Amino acid sequence: CASSQGLSGNTIYF. Full variable domain (remainder filled in from reference TRBV3-1 and TRBJ1-3): DTAVSQTPKYLVTQMGNDKSIKCEQNLGHDTMYWYKQDSKKFLKIMFSYNNKELIINETVPNRFSPKSPDKAHLNLHINSLELGDSAVYFCASSQGLSGNTIYFGEGSWLTVV.

This clonotype was seen many times. The chain joins TRBV5-1 to TRBJ2-7; D gene unclear. This CDR3 has 12 amino acids. Germline V gives CDR1 SGHRS, CDR2 YFSETQ. The ends were cut back, 0 bases at V and 3 bases at J, with 4 bases in the middle. CDR3 sequence (DNA): TGCGCCAGCAGCTTGGAGGGCTACGAGCAGTACTTC. Translated, it gives CASSLEGYEQYF.

In this sample, this clonotype turned up a few times. The chain recombines TRBV28 with TRBJ2-4; D gene unclear. Between the trimmed V and J ends, which lost 3 bases and 4 bases, there was a span of 10 bases. The CDR3 is 14 residues long. Per the germline V gene, CDR1 is MDHEN and CDR2 is SYDVKM. Written as DNA, the CDR3 is TGTGCCAGCAGTTTTCCCCGAAATAAAAACATTCAGTACTTC. As protein: CASSFPRNKNIQYF.

This clonotype was detected many times. This chain connects TRBV27 to TRBJ1-5, with 7 bases fitting TRBD1. Per the germline V gene, CDR1 is MNHEY and CDR2 is SMNVEV (reference sequence). V gave up 8 bases and J gave up 4 bases; unmatched junction bases: 5. This CDR3 region has 13 residues. CDR3 loop: CASQTGINQPQHF. The CDR3 DNA reads as TGTGCCAGCCAGACAGGGATAAATCAGCCCCAGCATTTT.

There are many counts of this clonotype. The V gene is TRBV3-1, the J gene TRBJ2-3, with D hard to call. Germline values: CDR1 LGHDT, CDR2 YNNKEL (reference sequence). The V end was cut by 0 bases, the J end by 4 bases, with 5 bases between. The CDR3 has 13 residues. The CDR3 sequence: CASSQDWADTQYF. The DNA of the CDR3 is TGTGCCAGCAGCCAAGATTGGGCAGATACGCAGTATTTT.

A few counts support this clonotype. The V and J genes are TRBV2 and TRBJ2-7; D unclear. V was cut by 1 base and J by 0 bases, with 13 bases left in between. The CDR3 is 16 amino acids. Germline loops: CDR1 SNHLY, CDR2 FYNNEI. CDR3 DNA: TGTGCCAGCAGTGAAGAGGCGGCTCCCTTCTCCTACGAGCAGTACTTC. It translates to CASSEEAAPFSYEQYF.

The sample holds a few counts of this clonotype. The chain carries TRBV5-1 and TRBJ1-1; 9 nucleotides line up with TRBD1. CDR1 SGHRS and CDR2 YFSETQ come from the germline V gene. The CDR3 is 15 residues long. V shed 4 bases, J shed 2 bases, and the junction held 6 bases outside the gene matches. CDR3 sequence (DNA): TGCGCCAGCAGCGGGACAGGGACCCCCAACACTGAAGCTTTCTTT. This gives the protein CASSGTGTPNTEAFF. Based on the CDR3 plus reference TRBV5-1 and TRBJ1-1, the full variable domain is KAGVTQTPRYLIKTRGQQVTLSCSPISGHRSVSWYQQTPGQGLQFLFEYFSETQRNKGNFPGRFSGRQFSNSRSEMNVSTLELGDSALYLCASSGTGTPNTEAFFGQGTRLTVV.

A few counts support this clonotype. The chain recombines TRBV7-6 with TRBJ2-3; D is unresolved. CDR3 length: 14 amino acids. V was shortened by 5 bases and J by 6 bases, with 15 bases between the two germline ends. Germline V gives CDR1 SGHVS, CDR2 FNYEAQ. CDR3 bases: TGTGCCAGCAGCCCAGGATCGCCCGCCGATACGCAGTATTTT. This codes for CASSPGSPADTQYF.

This clonotype was detected many times. V usage is TRBV25-1 and J usage is TRBJ2-5, with no clear D. The V and J ends lost 6 bases and 4 bases respectively, with 3 bases between them. The length of the CDR3 is 10 residues. Germline-derived CDR1 and CDR2 are MGHDK and SYGVNS. CDR3 in amino acids: CASSLETQYF. The DNA of the CDR3 is TGTGCCAGCAGCTTAGAGACCCAGTACTTC. The variable domain in full, completed from reference TRBV25-1 and TRBJ2-5, reads EADIYQTPRYLVIGTGKKITLECSQTMGHDKMYWYQQDPGMELHLIHYSYGVNSTEKGDLSSESTVSRIRTEHFPLTLESARPSHTSQYLCASSLETQYFGPGTRLLVL.

The gene calls are TRBV6-5 and TRBJ1-2, with D possibly matching TRBD1 (5 bases). Germline lookup yields CDR1 MNHEY and CDR2 SVGAGI. There are 14 residues in the CDR3. V lost 0 bases, J lost 5 bases, and 10 bases lay in between. CDR3 nucleotide sequence: TGTGCCAGCAGTTACTCTCGTGGGGGATATGGCTACACCTTC. Translation: CASSYSRGGYGYTF.

This clonotype was found a few times. The V and J genes are TRBV20-1 and TRBJ2-1; the match to TRBD2 covers 10 bases. Germline V lookup: CDR1 DFQATT, CDR2 SNEGSKA (reference sequence). With V trimmed by 0 bases and J by 5 bases, 4 bases remained unmatched. The CDR3 has 15 amino acids. The CDR3 is CSARETLAGNNEQFF. The CDR3 bases are TGCAGTGCTAGAGAGACACTAGCGGGGAACAATGAGCAGTTCTTC.

A few counts support this clonotype. The J gene is TRBJ2-1, the V gene TRBV2; D might be TRBD2 (5 bases). Germline assignment: CDR1 SNHLY and CDR2 FYNNEI. Trimming pared 6 bases from V and 13 bases from J, leaving 13 bases between. The CDR3 covers 11 residues. The CDR3 DNA is TGTGCCAGCAGGACCGGGATCCGCCAGTTCTTC. Its translation: CASRTGIRQFF.

This clonotype was seen ten or more times. The rearrangement links TRBV6-2 or TRBV6-3 to TRBJ1-1; D uncertain. Germline V lookup: CDR1 MNHEY, CDR2 SVGEGT. V shed 6 bases and J shed 1 base, with 6 bases lying between them. The CDR3 loop spans 12 amino acids. The CDR3 reads CASRDPNTEAFF. In DNA form, the CDR3 reads TGTGCCAGCAGGGACCCGAACACTGAAGCTTTCTTT.

This clonotype came up many times. J is TRBJ1-2 and V is TRBV12-3 or TRBV12-4; D is perhaps TRBD1 (5 bases). This CDR3 is built from 13 residues. The V and J ends lost 3 bases and 2 bases respectively, with 7 bases between them. The CDR3 DNA follows: TGTGCCAGCAGTTTGGGGCGGAACTATGGCTACACCTTC. As protein: CASSLGRNYGYTF.

This chain joins TRBV14 and TRBJ2-3; D unclear. V shed 3 bases and J shed 5 bases, with 12 bases lying between them. This CDR3 spans 14 amino acids. Looked up from germline, CDR1 is SGHDN and CDR2 is FVKESK. CDR3 bases: TGTGCCAGCAGCCAGTTTAGAGTGGGAGATACGCAGTATTTT. The encoded protein is CASSQFRVGDTQYF.

The table lists this clonotype with a few counts. The rearrangement uses TRBV6-9 and TRBJ1-2; D is undetermined. The V and J ends lost 6 bases and 2 bases respectively, with 13 bases between them. This CDR3 contains 14 residues. CDR1 and CDR2 (germline): MNHGY, SVAAGI. The CDR3 here is CASSPWRQNYGYTF. In DNA, the CDR3 is TGTGCCAGCAGCCCCTGGAGGCAGAACTATGGCTACACCTTC.

This clonotype has ten or more counts. V usage is TRBV11-2 and J usage is TRBJ2-7; D perhaps matches TRBD1 (5 bases). Germline CDR1 is SGHAT and CDR2 is FQNNGV. The CDR3 spans 13 residues. With 4 bases removed from V and 3 bases from J, the gap between germline ends came to 10 bases. CDR3 nucleotides: TGTGCCAGCAGCTCCTGGACAAGCTACGAGCAGTACTTC. It yields the protein CASSSWTSYEQYF.

This clonotype was found a few times. The V and J genes are TRBV3-1 and TRBJ1-1; D is unclear. The ends were cut back, 3 bases at V and 4 bases at J, with 6 bases in the middle. The CDR3 has 12 amino acids. Germline-derived CDR1 and CDR2 are LGHDT and YNNKEL (reference sequence). DNA for the CDR3: TGTGCCAGCAGCCATTCCGTCACTGAAGCTTTCTTT. Residues: CASSHSVTEAFF.

This clonotype was counted a few times. The chain joins TRBV3-1 to TRBJ2-7; a weak D match, TRBD2 (6 bases). V was trimmed by 4 bases and J by 0 bases, leaving 16 bases between them. The CDR3 consists of 16 residues. The V gene's germline CDR1 is LGHDT and CDR2 YNNKEL (reference sequence). The CDR3 is CASSPPGVLSSYEQYF. CDR3 DNA sequence: TGTGCCAGCAGCCCTCCGGGGGTGCTTAGCTCCTACGAGCAGTACTTC.

The chain couples TRBV12-3 or TRBV12-4 to TRBJ2-3, with TRBD2 identical over 12 bases. The CDR3 totals 14 residues. V lost 10 bases and J lost 2; bases outside the gene matches: 4. In DNA form, the CDR3 reads TGTGCCACCCCTAGCGGGGGGGCCACAGATACGCAGTATTTT. Translated, it gives CATPSGGATDTQYF.

This clonotype has at least ten counts. The chain employs TRBV18 and TRBJ1-1; D is uncertain. Germline V CDR1 and CDR2: KGHSH, LQKENI. Trimming took 4 bases from V and 5 from J, leaving 11 bases between them. This CDR3 contains 13 residues. The CDR3 DNA follows: TGTGCCAGCTCACAGGGTGTAGAGACTGAAGCTTTCTTT. It specifies CASSQGVETEAFF.

The chain combines TRBV2 with TRBJ2-1, with TRBD1 matching over 9 bases. Germline CDR1 is SNHLY and CDR2 is FYNNEI. J was trimmed by 4 bases and V by 3 bases; bases with no gene match: 10. The CDR3 length is 17 residues. CDR3 nucleotide sequence: TGTGCCAGCAGTGATGGAAGGACAGGGGTTGGGTACAATGAGCAGTTCTTC. Its protein product is CASSDGRTGVGYNEQFF.

This clonotype was counted ten times or more. This chain joins TRBV20-1 and TRBJ1-2; 8 bases are a match to TRBD1. The CDR3 contains 14 residues. With 3 bases clipped from V and 4 bases from J, the junction kept 7 bases outside the gene matches. Germline V gene sequence: CDR1 DFQATT, CDR2 SNEGSKA (reference sequence). Here the CDR3 DNA reads TGCAGTGCTAGGGTGGCAGGGGGCGCCTATGGCTACACCTTC. It yields the protein CSARVAGGAYGYTF.

This clonotype was counted many times. This rearrangement joins TRBV29-1 to TRBJ2-1; D not certain. Germline CDR1 SQVTM, CDR2 ANQGSEA. V gave up 3 bases and J gave up 2 bases, with 8 bases separating them. The CDR3 is made up of 13 amino acids. The CDR3 nucleotides read TGCAGCGTTGATTCGGGTACCTACAATGAGCAGTTCTTC. The encoded protein is CSVDSGTYNEQFF.

This clonotype has a handful of counts. Here the CDR3 reads CASSFQALNTEAFF. DNA for the CDR3: TGTGCCAGCAGCTTCCAGGCGCTCAACACTGAAGCTTTCTTT. V usage is TRBV5-5 and J usage is TRBJ1-1; D not certain. V lost 2 bases and J 2 bases, leaving 10 bases between the germline ends. CDR3 length equals 14 residues. CDR1 is SGHKS and CDR2 is YYEKEE in the germline V gene (reference sequence).